The rows below give T cell receptor beta chains drawn from one sample of a study of cytomegalovirus exposure and HLA in healthy donors. Some clones are missing from TCRdb's copy, which holds only in-frame ones; the method was immunoSEQ multiplex PCR. The sample records about 100,000 clones, under 80% being singletons. The sample was PBMCs. These receptors were obtained from a middle-aged man in good health and CMV-seropositive. CDR3s include the opening cysteine and the closing phenylalanine or tryptophan. A D gene is named only where the DNA matches it firmly. Some rows have no size entry. The others give once, few or many, or a class for an expanded clone.

TRBJ2-3 | TRBV7-8 | - | - | 17 | TGTGCCAGCAGCGCCAGCTTCCTCCTTGGCGGGACGGATACGCAGTATTTT | CASSASFLLGGTDTQYF
TRBJ2-7 | TRBV25-1 | once | - | 11 | TGTGCCAGCAGTGAAGAGATCGGGCAGTACTTC | CASSEEIGQYF
TRBJ2-5 | TRBV6-1 | once | TRBD2 | 14 | TGTGCCAGCAGTGAAGGGACTAGTTCCGAGACCCAGTACTTC | CASSEGTSSETQYF
TRBJ2-7 | TRBV28 | - | TRBD2 | 14 | TGTGCCAGCAGTTTGGGCGGGGGGTCCTACGAGCAGTACTTC | CASSLGGGSYEQYF
TRBJ2-7 | TRBV6-5 | few | - | 13 | TGTGCCAGCAAGGTTGACAGCACCTACGAGCAGTACTTC | CASKVDSTYEQYF
TRBJ1-2 | TRBV29-1 | - | - | 13 | TGCAGCGTTGAATCTTCGACAGAGGATGGCTACACCTTC | CSVESSTEDGYTF
TRBJ2-3 | TRBV7-6 | - | TRBD2 | 20 | TGTGCCAGCAGCTTAGGACTGGTGGGAGCGGGAGGGACCACCACAGATACGCAGTATTTT | CASSLGLVGAGGTTTDTQYF
TRBJ2-7 | TRBV7-9 | - | - | 14 | TGTGCCAGCAGCTTAGCCCTAGGGGTCTACGAGCAGTACTTC | CASSLALGVYEQYF
TRBJ1-1 | TRBV9 | - | TRBD1 | 15 | TGTGCCAGCAGCGTAGCAGCAGGGGGGAGCACTGAAGCTTTCTTT | CASSVAAGGSTEAFF
TRBJ1-4 | TRBV6-5 | - | - | 14 | TGTGCCAGCAGTTACGGGCCTGAGAGAGAAAAACTGTTTTTT | CASSYGPEREKLFF
TRBJ1-1 | TRBV27 | - | - | 15 | TGTGCCAGCAGTCTCCTTGGGACTACCCGGATGGGGGCTTTCTTT | CASSLLGTTRMGAFF
TRBJ2-7 | TRBV4-3 | - | TRBD1 | 13 | TGCGCCAGCAGCCAATTTGACAGGGACGAGCAGTACTTC | CASSQFDRDEQYF
TRBJ2-7 | TRBV4-3 | - | TRBD1 | 15 | TGCGCCAGCAGCCAACTAGGACAGGGAGACTACGAGCAGTACTTC | CASSQLGQGDYEQYF
TRBJ2-3 | TRBV29-1 | - | - | 13 | TGCAGCGTTTCCAGCGGCCACACAGATACGCAGTATTTT | CSVSSGHTDTQYF
TRBJ1-6 | TRBV10-1 | few | - | 14 | TGCGCCAGCAGTGAGTCTCGACAGAATTCACCCCTCCACTTT | CASSESRQNSPLHF
TRBJ2-7 | TRBV27 | - | - | 15 | TGTGCCAGCAGTTTTCTAGCGGACAGCTCCTACGAGCAGTACTTC | CASSFLADSSYEQYF
TRBJ1-5 | TRBV18 | - | TRBD1 | 14 | TGTGCCAGCTCCGGGACAGGGTATCAACAGCCCCAGCATTTT | CASSGTGYQQPQHF
TRBJ1-1 | TRBV10-3 | - | TRBD1 | 13 | TGTGCCATCAGTGACAGGGGGAACACTGGAGCTTTCTTT | CAISDRGNTGAFF
TRBJ1-1 | TRBV7-3 | - | TRBD1 | 12 | TGTGCCAGCAGCTTCGGACAGGGCGAAGCTTTCTTT | CASSFGQGEAFF
TRBJ2-7 | TRBV21-1 | - | - | 17 | TGTGCCAGCAGCAAATTTGGACTAGCGGGAGGAACCTACGAGCAGTACTTC | CASSKFGLAGGTYEQYF
TRBJ2-1 | TRBV19 | - | TRBD1 | 16 | TGTGCCAGTAGCCCCCCCGACGGGACAGGGTTTAATGAGCAGTTCTTC | CASSPPDGTGFNEQFF
TRBJ2-7 | TRBV4-1 | - | TRBD2 | 17 | TGCGCCAGCAGCCCCCATTCCGCGGGACTAGCGCCACACGAGCAGTACTTC | CASSPHSAGLAPHEQYF
TRBJ1-5 | TRBV13 | few | - | 13 | TGTGCCAGCAGCCACCGCCAGGGTCAGCCCCAGCATTTT | CASSHRQGQPQHF
TRBJ2-3 | TRBV29-1 | few | TRBD2 | 17 | TGCAGCGTTCAGAGTGGGACTAGCGGGAGCCAAACAGATACGCAGTATTTT | CSVQSGTSGSQTDTQYF
TRBJ2-1 | TRBV9 | few | TRBD2 | 14 | TGTGCCAGCAGCGGACTAGCGGGGGTGAATGAGCAGTTCTTC | CASSGLAGVNEQFF
TRBJ1-5 | TRBV2 | - | TRBD1 | 14 | TGTGCCAGCAGCCTGACAGGGCCCAATCAGCCCCAGCATTTT | CASSLTGPNQPQHF
TRBJ2-1 | TRBV10-2 | - | TRBD2 | 13 | TGCGCCAGCACCCCGACTAGCTTCAATGAGCAGTTCTTC | CASTPTSFNEQFF
TRBJ1-5 | TRBV5-1 | few | - | 16 | TGCGCCAGCAGCCCGAGTGGGGGGTTCGACAATCAGCCCCAGCATTTT | CASSPSGGFDNQPQHF
TRBJ2-5 | TRBV7-2 | - | - | 14 | TGTGCCAGCAGCAAAACAGGGAGTCGGGAGACCCAGTACTTC | CASSKTGSRETQYF
TRBJ1-3 | TRBV10-3 | - | TRBD1 | 15 | TGTGCCATCAGGGGGGACAGATCCTCTGGAAACACCATATATTTT | CAIRGDRSSGNTIYF
TRBJ2-5 | TRBV5-1 | - | TRBD2 | 15 | TGCGCCAGCAGCCCGGGACTAGCGGACCAAGAGACCCAGTACTTC | CASSPGLADQETQYF
TRBJ1-5 | TRBV10-3 | few | TRBD1 | 14 | TGTGCCATCAGTGAGGACAGGGCCTATCAGCCCCAGCATTTT | CAISEDRAYQPQHF
TRBJ2-2 | TRBV9 | - | TRBD2 | 20 | TGTGCCAGCAGCGTAGGTCGACCGGGACTAGTTAGGGCGGACACCGGGGAGCTGTTTTTT | CASSVGRPGLVRADTGELFF
TRBJ1-5 | TRBV28 | - | TRBD1 | 15 | TGTGCCAGCAGACGACAGGGAGGTGGAAATCAGCCCCAGCATTTT | CASRRQGGGNQPQHF
TRBJ2-7 | TRBV9 | - | TRBD2 | 15 | TGTGCCAGCAGCGTAGGACGGGGGGGCGTCTACGAGCAGTACTTC | CASSVGRGGVYEQYF
TRBJ2-3 | TRBV27 | - | TRBD2 | 14 | TGTGCCAGCAGTTTAAGCGGGGGCCCAGGTACGCAGTATTTT | CASSLSGGPGTQYF
TRBJ2-7 | TRBV11-2 | - | - | 13 | TGTGCCAGCAGCTTAGCGACGCCTAGCGAGCAGTACTTC | CASSLATPSEQYF
TRBJ2-7 | TRBV11-2 | - | - | 14 | TGTGCCAGCAGCTTAGAATTCCAGTCTTACGAGCAGTACTTC | CASSLEFQSYEQYF
TRBJ2-7 | TRBV10-3 | - | TRBD1 | 15 | TGTGCCATCAGTGGACAGGGGGTGGTTGGCTACGAGCAGTACTTC | CAISGQGVVGYEQYF
TRBJ1-3 | TRBV9 | - | TRBD1 | 17 | TGTGCCAGCAGCGAGACCACAGGGGCCCTTACAGGAAACACCATATATTTT | CASSETTGALTGNTIYF
TRBJ1-2 | TRBV6-5 | - | - | 14 | TGTGCCAGCACCTCTGGGGGGGGCCGCTATGGCTACACCTTC | CASTSGGGRYGYTF
TRBJ2-7 | TRBV6-6 | few | - | 16 | TGTGCCAGCAGTGCTCCCCCCGGTCCCGTCTCCTACGAGCAGTACTTC | CASSAPPGPVSYEQYF
TRBJ1-1 | TRBV10-3 | - | - | 16 | TGTGCCATCAGTGATCTCATAGGCTCGGGGGGCACTGAAGCTTTCTTT | CAISDLIGSGGTEAFF